The T cell receptor (beta chain) under discussion was sequenced for a study of blood T cell repertoires in COVID-19. Study-level information: The cDNA or gDNA used as material had been derived from T cells, B-cell-depleted T cells, or PBMCs.

This clone was counted a single time. Sequencing used immunoSEQ multiplex PCR; TCRdb keeps in-frame clones, though not all of them. This sample yields some 220,000 clones, of which approximately 81% are seen a single time; approximately 2.6% belongs to the top ten. This CDR3 is 16 amino acids long. Germline CDR1 is KGHDR and CDR2 is SFDVKD. The ends lost 4 bases at V and 4 bases at J; junction bases unmatched: 8. This TCR was sampled from a man aged 50-60 years who had recovered from COVID-19. The chain employs TRBV24-1 and TRBJ1-5; TRBD1 agrees at 8 bases. Source material: peripheral blood. The CDR3 DNA reads TGTGCCACCAGTGACGCCAGGGGGCCGGTGAATCAGCCCCAGCATTTT. Amino acid sequence: CATSDARGPVNQPQHF.